This is a list of T cell receptor beta chains from one sample in a study of blood T cell repertoires in COVID-19. Generated by immunoSEQ multiplex PCR, the TCRdb table keeps only in-frame clones and is missing some. Of some 200,000 clones in the sample, more than 80% are singletons; the top ten hold over 9.5%. The sample was peripheral blood. All receptors come from a woman over 75 with acute or convalescent COVID-19. Both conserved end residues are part of each CDR3. A D gene is named only where the DNA matches it firmly. Only some rows state a clone size, as once, few, many or a class for expanded clones.

TRBV5-6	once	TRBJ2-3	TRBD2	CASSSTYPTSGGADTQYF	TGTGCCAGCAGCTCAACGTACCCGACTAGCGGGGGGGCAGATACGCAGTATTTT
TRBV9	.	TRBJ2-7	.	CASSARDYSYEQYF	TGTGCCAGCAGCGCACGCGACTACTCCTACGAGCAGTACTTC
TRBV11-2	.	TRBJ1-1	.	CASSLGGNTEAFF	TGTGCCAGCAGCTTAGGCGGGAACACTGAAGCTTTCTTT
TRBV2	once	TRBJ2-1	.	CASSEQGSYNEQFF	TGTGCCAGCAGTGAGCAGGGTAGCTACAATGAGCAGTTCTTC
TRBV6-2/TRBV6-3	.	TRBJ1-2	.	CASSYSNINYGYTF	TGTGCCAGCAGTTACTCGAACATTAACTATGGCTACACCTTC
TRBV11-2	once	TRBJ1-4	.	CASSLGTATGNEKLFF	TGTGCCAGCAGCTTAGGGACAGCGACGGGTAATGAAAAACTGTTTTTT
TRBV11-3	once	TRBJ1-2	.	CASARDAGTNYGYTF	TGTGCCAGTGCCCGCGATGCGGGTACTAACTATGGCTACACCTTC
TRBV19	.	TRBJ2-7	.	CASSTQPSTDYEQYF	TGTGCCAGTAGTACTCAACCATCGACAGACTACGAGCAGTACTTC
TRBV23-1	.	TRBJ1-1	TRBD1	CASRQGQNTEAFF	TGCGCCTCCCGACAGGGGCAGAACACTGAAGCTTTCTTT
TRBV3-1/TRBV3-2	few	TRBJ1-3	.	CASSQVRGNTIYF	TGTGCCAGCAGCCAAGTCCGTGGAAACACCATATATTTT
TRBV9	.	TRBJ1-6	TRBD1	CASSVAIREGAGNSPLHF	TGTGCCAGCAGCGTAGCTATCCGAGAGGGGGCAGGTAATTCACCCCTCCACTTT
TRBV19	.	TRBJ2-7	.	CASRQDIQNFYEQYF	TGTGCCAGTAGGCAGGACATCCAAAACTTTTACGAGCAGTACTTC
TRBV11-2	.	TRBJ1-4	TRBD1	CASSRDGAGGNEKLFF	TGTGCCAGCAGCCGCGATGGGGCAGGGGGTAATGAAAAACTGTTTTTT
TRBV19	.	TRBJ2-1	TRBD2	CASSMNLAGSYNEQFF	TGTGCCAGTAGTATGAACCTAGCGGGGTCGTACAATGAGCAGTTCTTC
TRBV11-3	.	TRBJ2-3	TRBD1	CASSQQGAGVGDTQYF	TGTGCCAGCAGCCAACAGGGGGCGGGGGTAGGGGATACGCAGTATTTT
TRBV19	.	TRBJ2-2	TRBD1	CASSISQGAGTGELFF	TGTGCCAGTAGTATATCACAGGGGGCGGGAACCGGGGAGCTGTTTTTT
TRBV18	few	TRBJ2-7	.	CASSSQDKEQYF	TGTGCCAGCTCATCACAAGACAAGGAGCAGTACTTC
TRBV11-3	once	TRBJ1-2	.	CASSPRQANYGYTF	TGTGCCAGCAGCCCCCGACAGGCCAACTATGGCTACACCTTC
TRBV19	.	TRBJ2-3	.	CASSIVGTDTQYF	TGTGCCAGTAGTATAGTAGGCACAGATACGCAGTATTTT
TRBV9	.	TRBJ1-1	TRBD1	CASSKEPDRPLNTEAFF	TGTGCCAGCAGCAAAGAGCCGGACAGGCCTCTGAACACTGAAGCTTTCTTT
TRBV6-5	.	TRBJ2-2	TRBD2	CASRIAGDAGELFF	TGTGCCAGCAGGATAGCGGGAGATGCCGGGGAGCTGTTTTTT
TRBV19	.	TRBJ2-6	TRBD1	CASRKDRAGANVLTF	TGTGCCAGTAGGAAGGACAGGGCTGGGGCCAACGTCCTGACTTTC
TRBV5-4	few	TRBJ1-6	TRBD1	CASSSEGGAGYSPLHF	TGTGCCAGCAGCTCCGAAGGGGGCGCGGGTTATTCACCCCTCCACTTT
TRBV3-1/TRBV3-2	.	TRBJ2-1	TRBD2	CASSQTAGGSNEQFF	TGTGCCAGCAGCCAAACGGCGGGAGGTTCCAATGAGCAGTTCTTC
TRBV4-3	.	TRBJ2-2	.	CASSQVALNTGELFF	TGCGCCAGCAGCCAAGTTGCGTTGAACACCGGGGAGCTGTTTTTT
TRBV3-1/TRBV3-2	.	TRBJ2-4	TRBD1	CASSQDGTENIQYF	TGTGCCAGCAGCCAAGATGGGACAGAAAACATTCAGTACTTC
TRBV18	.	TRBJ2-7	TRBD1	CASSPRDRLSYEQYF	TGTGCCAGCTCACCACGGGACAGACTTTCCTACGAGCAGTACTTC
TRBV4-3	.	TRBJ1-6	.	CASSQDGRGNNSPLHF	TGCGCCAGCAGCCAAGATGGCCGAGGAAATAATTCACCCCTCCACTTT
TRBV24-1	.	TRBJ2-5	.	CATTVETQYF	TGTGCCACCACCGTAGAGACCCAGTACTTC
TRBV15	.	TRBJ1-1	.	CATSRDLTEAFF	TGTGCCACCAGCAGAGATCTCACTGAAGCTTTCTTT
TRBV6-2/TRBV6-3	once	TRBJ2-5	TRBD1	CASSGTLGQGGETQYF	TGTGCCAGCAGCGGGACCTTGGGACAGGGTGGGGAGACCCAGTACTTC
TRBV7-2	.	TRBJ1-4	.	CASSLELATNEKLFF	TGTGCCAGCAGCTTAGAGCTTGCAACTAATGAAAAACTGTTTTTT
TRBV24-1	.	TRBJ2-2	.	CATSDPFYRERAGELFF	TGTGCCACCAGTGACCCCTTCTACAGGGAGAGGGCCGGGGAGCTGTTTTTT
TRBV2	.	TRBJ1-1	.	CASSLDNLNTEAFF	TGTGCCAGCAGTTTGGACAACCTGAACACTGAAGCTTTCTTT
TRBV2	few	TRBJ2-7	TRBD2	CASSSGSTHEQYF	TGTGCCAGCAGTAGCGGGAGCACGCACGAGCAGTACTTC
TRBV20-1	few	TRBJ1-2	.	CSASRGSRGYTF	TGCAGTGCTAGTAGAGGGAGTCGTGGCTACACCTTC
TRBV5-1	.	TRBJ1-2	TRBD1	CASSFGEVTGMSGYTF	TGCGCCAGCAGCTTCGGTGAGGTGACAGGGATGAGTGGCTACACCTTC
TRBV7-9	.	TRBJ2-3	.	CASSTGGVDTQYF	TGTGCCAGCAGCACCGGGGGAGTGGATACGCAGTATTTT
TRBV7-2	.	TRBJ2-1	TRBD2	CASSRSGGNPGNEQFF	TGTGCCAGCAGCCGTAGCGGGGGGAACCCCGGCAATGAGCAGTTCTTC
TRBV2	.	TRBJ2-7	TRBD1	CASAGQGVYEQYF	TGTGCCAGCGCGGGACAGGGGGTATACGAGCAGTACTTC
TRBV29-1	.	TRBJ1-2	TRBD1	CSAMTGGSYGYTF	TGCAGCGCTATGACAGGGGGGTCCTATGGCTACACCTTC
TRBV6-2/TRBV6-3	once	TRBJ2-3	.	CASSKGEGTQYF	TGTGCCAGCAGTAAAGGAGAGGGTACGCAGTATTTT